Below are 29 T cell receptor beta chains sequenced from a single sample in a study of T cells in Graves' hyperthyroidism and ophthalmopathy. Template material for amplifying TCR beta CDR3 regions consisted of RNA transcripts. The HTBI primer set drove a first-round RT-PCR of the TCR CDR3. A single record per CDR3 protein comes from TCRdb applying MiXCR to the multiplex PCR reads. Altogether 450,000 to 500,000 distinct CDR3 sequences are present, approximately 23% being singletons, with the ten largest covering around 47%. Sequencing used blood. The receptors shown here come from a woman in her 70s with Graves' ophthalmopathy.

This clonotype has only one observation. This sequence joins TRBV10-3 and TRBJ2-2; no clear D. The CDR3 runs to 16 residues. Trimming removed 3 bases from V and 1 base from J, with 12 bases in between. Germline-derived CDR1 and CDR2 are ENHRY and SYGVKD. The CDR3 DNA reads TGTGCCATCAGTGAAAGTCCTCGAGAGAACACCGGGGAGCTGTTTTTT. Its translation is CAISESPRENTGELFF.

The chain joins TRBV9 to TRBJ2-3; 11 nucleotides line up with TRBD2. The CDR3 contains 16 residues. Germline V gene data show CDR1 as SGDLS and CDR2 as YYNGEE. V lost 0 bases to trimming and J lost 6 bases; unmatched junction nucleotides: 6. The CDR3 region is CASSVVETSGTDTQYF. CDR3 DNA: TGTGCCAGCAGCGTAGTGGAGACTAGCGGGACGGATACGCAGTATTTT.

J is TRBJ2-5 and V is TRBV5-6, with D tentatively TRBD2 (6 bases). CDR3 length: 14 amino acids. V lost 5 bases, J lost 5 bases, and 16 bases lay in between. From germline, CDR1 is SGHDT and CDR2 YYEEEE. Here the CDR3 reads CASSKAGSWETQYF. CDR3 DNA: TGTGCCAGCAGTAAAGCGGGCTCCTGGGAGACCCAGTACTTC. Full variable domain (missing parts from reference TRBV5-6 and TRBJ2-5): DAGVTQSPTHLIKTRGQQVTLRCSPKSGHDTVSWYQQALGQGPQFIFQYYEEEERQRGNFPDRFSGHQFPNYSSELNVNALLLGDSALYLCASSKAGSWETQYFGPGTRLLVL.

This clonotype occurred many times. CDR3 amino acids: CASSLAPGGTGELFF. Here the CDR3 DNA reads TGTGCCAGCAGCTTAGCCCCGGGGGGAACCGGGGAGCTGTTTTTT. The chain employs TRBV7-6 and TRBJ2-2; 7 nucleotides line up with TRBD2. Germline V gene lookup returns CDR1 SGHVS and CDR2 FNYEAQ. The CDR3 spans 15 residues. Germline trimming cut 0 bases from V and 5 bases from J; bases unmatched to any gene: 3.

The chain is built from TRBV6-2 or TRBV6-3 and TRBJ2-3; D ambiguous. Trimming shortened V by 6 bases and J by 4 bases, and 17 bases separated the two germline ends. CDR1 is MNHEY and CDR2 is SVGEGT in the germline V gene. The CDR3 extends over 15 amino acids. CDR3 amino acids: CASSPLPTISDTQYF. DNA of the CDR3: TGTGCCAGCAGCCCCCTCCCCACGATTTCAGATACGCAGTATTTT.

This clonotype was seen more than once but under ten times. This chain joins TRBV6-2 or TRBV6-3 and TRBJ2-1; D is possibly TRBD2 (5 bases). The CDR3 is made up of 15 amino acids. V shed 2 bases and J shed 8 bases, with 16 bases lying between them. Germline CDR1 is MNHEY and CDR2 is SVGEGT. CDR3: CASSYGSLGIDEQFF. As DNA, the CDR3 is TGTGCCAGCAGTTACGGGAGTCTTGGAATCGATGAGCAGTTCTTC.

The gene calls are TRBV20-1 and TRBJ1-2, with D uncertain. The CDR3 is 12 amino acids. V lost 3 bases to trimming and J lost 0 bases, with 5 bases between them. Germline V gene lookup returns CDR1 DFQATT and CDR2 SNEGSKA (reference sequence). Here the CDR3 DNA reads TGCAGTGCTAGTCGGGCTAACTATGGCTACACCTTC. It translates to CSASRANYGYTF.

This clonotype has just a few counts. The chain joins TRBV6-1 to TRBJ2-7; perhaps TRBD2 as D (6 bases). CDR1 is MNHNS, CDR2 SASEGT, per germline. V was clipped by 5 bases and J by 3 bases, with 14 bases between them. The CDR3 has 14 amino acids. CDR3 in amino acids: CASSYGGDGYEQYF. The CDR3 coding sequence is TGTGCCAGCAGTTATGGAGGGGACGGCTACGAGCAGTACTTC.

Only a few counts were recorded for this clonotype. The chain carries TRBV2 and TRBJ2-1, with D perhaps matching TRBD2 (5 bases). CDR1 and CDR2 (germline): SNHLY, FYNNEI. V was trimmed by 7 bases and J by 3 bases, leaving 13 bases between them. This CDR3 has 14 amino acids. The CDR3 region has the DNA TGTGCCAGCAACCGGGAAAAACACTACAATGAGCAGTTCTTC. The encoded protein is CASNREKHYNEQFF.

This clonotype has ten or more counts. The V gene is TRBV2, the J gene TRBJ2-1; D might be TRBD2 (6 bases). This CDR3 region has 13 residues. The germline V and J ends were trimmed by 3 bases and 8 bases, with 11 bases remaining between them. In germline, CDR1 is SNHLY, CDR2 FYNNEI. For the CDR3, the DNA is TGTGCCAGCAGTGAGACTAGAGGCGATGAGCAGTTCTTC. It is translated as CASSETRGDEQFF.

There are a few counts of this clonotype. V is TRBV6-5 and J is TRBJ1-1; D is uncertain. V lost 6 bases to trimming and J lost 0 bases, with 8 bases between them. This CDR3 is built from 13 residues. The V gene's germline CDR1 is MNHEY and CDR2 SVGAGI. The CDR3 nucleotides are TGTGCCAGCAGATATTTGCTGAACACTGAAGCTTTCTTT. As protein: CASRYLLNTEAFF.

This clonotype was seen a few times. The gene calls are TRBV11-3 and TRBJ2-7; D is perhaps TRBD1 or TRBD2 (5 bases each). The CDR3 runs to 15 residues. The V end was cut by 5 bases, the J end by 2 bases, with 16 bases between. Germline V gene sequence: CDR1 SGHNT, CDR2 YENEEA. CDR3: CASSQVEGSPYEQYF. The CDR3 bases are TGTGCCAGCAGCCAAGTTGAGGGGTCCCCCTACGAGCAGTACTTC.

The rearrangement joins TRBV19 to TRBJ2-3; TRBD2 agrees at 11 bases. The CDR3 consists of 14 residues. Germline values: CDR1 LNHDA, CDR2 SQIVND (reference sequence). V lost 3 bases to trimming and J lost 5 bases; unmatched junction nucleotides: 1. CDR3 protein: CASSMGLAVDTQYF. For the CDR3, the DNA is TGTGCCAGTAGTATGGGACTAGCGGTAGATACGCAGTATTTT.

This clonotype was seen a handful of times. This rearrangement joins TRBV5-1 to TRBJ2-1; 8 nucleotides align to TRBD1. Per the germline V gene, CDR1 is SGHRS and CDR2 is YFSETQ. V shed 4 bases and J 5 bases; nucleotides not matched to a gene: 8. CDR3 size: 15 residues. CDR3 loop: CASSRTGQSNNEQFF. CDR3 DNA: TGCGCCAGCAGCCGGACAGGGCAGAGCAACAATGAGCAGTTCTTC.

This clonotype occurred a few times. The chain couples TRBV11-2 to TRBJ1-1, with 8 bases identical to TRBD1. This CDR3 has 13 residues. The ends lost 1 base at V and 11 bases at J; junction bases unmatched: 6. Germline assignment: CDR1 SGHAT and CDR2 FQNNGV. CDR3 amino acids: CASSLAFRTGAFF. CDR3 nucleotide sequence: TGTGCCAGCAGCTTAGCCTTTAGGACAGGGGCTTTCTTT.

Only a few counts were recorded for this clonotype. A read error may explain this, as a much larger clone is one base away. The rearrangement joins TRBV20-1 to TRBJ1-1, with D possibly matching TRBD1 (6 bases). The CDR3 runs to 13 residues. Germline CDR1 is DFQATT and CDR2 is SNEGSKA (reference sequence). The CDR3 region is CSAGGGFGTEALF. CDR3 nucleotides: TGCAGTGCTGGTGGGGGCTTTGGCACTGAAGCTCTCTTT.

The chain carries TRBV19 and TRBJ2-6; D unclear. The germline V gene has CDR1 LNHDA and CDR2 SQIVND (reference sequence). V was cut by 0 bases and J by 3 bases, with 3 bases left in between. The CDR3 length is 14 residues. The CDR3 spells CASSIESGANVLTF. In nucleotides, the CDR3 is TGTGCCAGTAGTATAGAAAGTGGGGCCAACGTCCTGACTTTC.

This clonotype was seen a handful of times. The V gene is TRBV10-3, the J gene TRBJ1-5; 7 bases are a match to TRBD1. Germline CDR1 ENHRY, CDR2 SYGVKD. This CDR3 is built from 14 residues. The trim removed 0 bases at V and 6 bases at J, leaving 2 bases unmatched. CDR3 sequence reads: CAISESSGGQPQHF. The DNA for the CDR3 is TGTGCCATCAGTGAGTCGTCAGGGGGTCAGCCCCAGCATTTT.

This clonotype has a handful of counts. The genes are TRBV27 and TRBJ2-1; TRBD2 matches 7 bases. CDR1 and CDR2 from the germline V gene are MNHEY and SMNVEV (reference sequence). The CDR3 is 14 amino acids. V shed 6 bases and J 4 bases; nucleotides not matched to a gene: 6. The CDR3 sequence is CASSLTSVYNEQFF. CDR3 bases: TGTGCCAGCAGCCTTACTAGCGTTTACAATGAGCAGTTCTTC.

This clonotype was recorded many times. The chain has TRBV28 and TRBJ1-1; 7 bases are shared with TRBD1. Per germline, CDR1 MDHEN and CDR2 SYDVKM. After removal of 7 bases from V and 10 bases from J, the junction contained 12 bases not matched to a gene. The CDR3 contains 13 residues. The CDR3 nucleotides are TGTGCCAGCATCACTCGGACAGGTTTCTTAGCTTTCTTT. This sequence encodes CASITRTGFLAFF.

This clonotype was seen only a few times. V usage is TRBV5-1 and J usage is TRBJ1-2, with D perhaps TRBD1 (6 bases). V lost 3 bases, J lost 4 bases, and 19 bases lay in between. Germline V gives CDR1 SGHRS, CDR2 YFSETQ. This CDR3 spans 16 amino acids. CDR3 in amino acids: CASSSGHSDASYGYTF. The CDR3 DNA sequence: TGCGCCAGCAGCTCGGGACATTCGGACGCTAGCTATGGCTACACCTTC.

The genes are TRBV20-1 and TRBJ2-3; perhaps TRBD2 as D (6 bases). The CDR3 totals 14 residues. Germline assignment: CDR1 DFQATT and CDR2 SNEGSKA (reference sequence). V was pared by 7 bases and J by 3 bases, with 17 bases between. The CDR3 spells CSVRGEGLTDTQYF. DNA for the CDR3: TGCAGTGTGCGGGGAGAAGGTTTAACAGATACGCAGTATTTT.

This clonotype has a handful of counts. The gene calls are TRBV7-6 and TRBJ2-7, with unresolved D. This CDR3 spans 14 amino acids. With 0 bases removed from V and 5 bases from J, the gap between germline ends came to 11 bases. Per the germline V gene, CDR1 is SGHVS and CDR2 is FNYEAQ. CDR3 protein: CASSLAPARDEQYF. Here the CDR3 DNA reads TGTGCCAGCAGCTTAGCCCCCGCTCGCGACGAGCAGTACTTC.

This clonotype was seen many times. The chain is built from TRBV11-2 and TRBJ2-1; D may be TRBD2 (6 bases). The V and J ends lost 0 bases and 8 bases respectively, with 11 bases between them. There are 14 residues in the CDR3. Looked up from germline, CDR1 is SGHAT and CDR2 is FQNNGV. CDR3 region: CASSLETRWDEQFF. The CDR3 DNA reads TGTGCCAGCAGCTTAGAGACTAGGTGGGATGAGCAGTTCTTC.

This clonotype occurred many times. The V and J genes are TRBV19 and TRBJ1-1; 8 bases are shared with TRBD1. In germline, CDR1 is LNHDA, CDR2 SQIVND (reference sequence). Trimming took 7 bases from V and 7 from J; bases not matched to a gene: 5. This CDR3 has 12 residues. The CDR3 spells CASTWTGLEAFF. CDR3 nucleotide sequence: TGTGCCAGTACCTGGACAGGGCTTGAAGCTTTCTTT.

The CDR3 region has the DNA TGTGCCACCAGTTCGGGACAGAATAATTCACCCCTCCACTTT. This gives the protein CATSSGQNNSPLHF. This chain links TRBV5-8 with TRBJ1-6; 7 bases map to TRBD1. V lost 9 bases, J lost 5 bases, and 8 bases stayed unmatched. Germline-derived CDR1 and CDR2 are SGHTS and YDEGEE. The CDR3 extends over 14 amino acids. Variable domain in full (rest from reference TRBV5-8 and TRBJ1-6): EAGVTQSPTHLIKTRGQQATLRCSPISGHTSVYWYQQALGLGLQFLLWYDEGEERNRGNFPPRFSGRQFPNYSSELNVNALELEDSALYLCATSSGQNNSPLHFGNGTRLTVT.

The J gene is TRBJ1-1, the V gene TRBV19, with D uncertain. CDR1 is LNHDA, CDR2 SQIVND, per germline (reference sequence). This CDR3 is built from 14 residues. V lost 3 bases, J lost 1 base, and 9 bases lay in between. The CDR3, as DNA: TGTGCCAGTAGTATGAGGGAGGGGAACACTGAAGCTTTCTTT. Residues: CASSMREGNTEAFF.

This clonotype was observed a few times. The genes are TRBV20-1 and TRBJ1-5, with D maybe TRBD1 (6 bases). Trimming cost V 3 bases and J 7 bases, with 16 bases left between them. The CDR3 length is 14 residues. In germline, CDR1 is DFQATT, CDR2 SNEGSKA (reference sequence). The CDR3: CSASPGALGQPQHF. The CDR3 DNA sequence: TGCAGTGCTAGCCCAGGGGCCCTAGGACAGCCCCAGCATTTT.

This clonotype was observed a few times. The rearrangement links TRBV6-4 to TRBJ2-7; the D is unclear. Between the trimmed V and J ends, which lost 8 bases and 0 bases, there was a span of 14 bases. The CDR3 is made up of 14 amino acids. Germline V gene data show CDR1 as MRHNA and CDR2 as SNTAGT. Written as DNA, the CDR3 is TGTGCCAGCGCCCCTTCCGTTGGCTCCTACGAGCAGTACTTC. Its translation is CASAPSVGSYEQYF.